One and the same sample provided the 22 T cell receptor beta chains below, sequenced in a study of T cells in Graves' hyperthyroidism and ophthalmopathy. The CDR3 regions of TCR beta were amplified from RNA transcripts. Primed by the HTBI set, a first-round RT-PCR was run on the TCR CDR3. TCRdb reprocessed the multiplex PCR reads via MiXCR and lists one record per CDR3 protein. Counted here are about 590,000 distinct CDR3 sequences, about 15% occurring once; the ten biggest clones make up under 8%. Source material: blood. The source of these receptors is a woman aged 25 to 39 with Graves' hyperthyroidism.

The table lists this clonotype with many counts. This chain joins TRBV2 and TRBJ2-7, with 10 nucleotides matching TRBD2. CDR3 size: 14 residues. V dropped 5 bases and J dropped 4; count of bases not matched to a gene: 5. CDR1 and CDR2 from the germline V gene are SNHLY and FYNNEI. CDR3 nucleotide sequence: TGTGCCAGCAGTCAGCGGGAGGGTTCGTACGAGCAGTACTTC. It encodes CASSQREGSYEQYF.

This clonotype was seen at least ten times. The chain is built from TRBV11-2 and TRBJ2-7; 9 bases match TRBD1. V shed 5 bases, J shed 3 bases, and the junction held 14 bases outside the gene matches. The germline V gene has CDR1 SGHAT and CDR2 FQNNGV. CDR3 length: 17 residues. CDR3 amino acids: CASSPHFHRGRDYEQYF. The CDR3 DNA follows: TGTGCCAGCAGCCCTCACTTCCACAGGGGGCGAGACTACGAGCAGTACTTC.

Note on this clonotype: This may be a read error, as it is one base from a much larger clone. This rearrangement joins TRBV20-1 to TRBJ1-1; no definite D call. CDR1 is DFQATT and CDR2 is SNEGSKA in the germline V gene (reference sequence). The CDR3 extends over 12 amino acids. CDR3 in DNA: TGCAGTGCACAAAGGGCCGACACTGAAACTTTCTTT. Its translation: CSAQRADTETFF.

This rearrangement joins TRBV20-1 to TRBJ2-7; the D is unclear. Trimming shortened V by 6 bases and J by 3 bases, and 9 bases separated the two germline ends. The CDR3 is 11 residues long. Germline V gene data show CDR1 as DFQATT and CDR2 as SNEGSKA (reference sequence). Here the CDR3 reads CSAAEIYEQYF. The CDR3 region has the DNA TGCAGTGCCGCAGAGATCTACGAGCAGTACTTC.

This chain joins TRBV25-1 and TRBJ2-1, with D possibly TRBD2 on 5 matching bases. With 3 bases removed from V and 9 bases from J, the gap between germline ends came to 18 bases. The CDR3 runs to 15 residues. Germline lookup yields CDR1 MGHDK and CDR2 SYGVNS. As DNA, the CDR3 is TGTGCCAGCAGTGATAGTGTTGGGAATAGCGCTGAGCAGTTCTTC. Its protein is CASSDSVGNSAEQFF.

The chain uses TRBV12-3 or TRBV12-4 and TRBJ2-1; 14 nucleotides align to TRBD2. This CDR3 comprises 15 residues. J was trimmed by 6 bases and V by 5 bases; bases with no gene match: 3. The CDR3 nucleotides read TGTGCCAGCAGTCAGACTAGCGGGAGGGTCAATGAGCAGTTCTTC. Translating gives CASSQTSGRVNEQFF.

V and J are TRBV7-9 and TRBJ1-2, with D possibly TRBD1 on 5 matching bases. Germline V gene lookup returns CDR1 SEHNR and CDR2 FQNEAQ (reference sequence). Trimming left V 4 bases short and J 4 bases short, with 13 bases between. The CDR3 extends over 14 amino acids. The CDR3 DNA sequence: TGTGCCAGCAGCTCTGACGGGGGACCCTATGGCTACACCTTC. This translates into CASSSDGGPYGYTF.

The chain combines TRBV5-1 with TRBJ2-2, with 12 bases matching TRBD2. CDR1 and CDR2 (germline): SGHRS, YFSETQ. The CDR3 length is 16 residues. Germline trimming cut 0 bases from V and 5 bases from J; bases unmatched to any gene: 2. This CDR3 reads CASSLETSGSTGELFF. The CDR3 DNA reads TGCGCCAGCAGCTTGGAGACTAGCGGGAGTACCGGGGAGCTGTTTTTT.

The chain has TRBV9 and TRBJ1-4; the D is unclear. This CDR3 region has 14 residues. The V gene's germline CDR1 is SGDLS and CDR2 YYNGEE. The germline V and J ends were trimmed by 0 bases and 8 bases, with 11 bases remaining between them. The CDR3 loop is CASSVGGIGEKLFF. CDR3 sequence (DNA): TGTGCCAGCAGCGTAGGAGGAATAGGGGAAAAACTGTTTTTT.

This clonotype was recorded many times. The V and J genes are TRBV30 and TRBJ1-4, with a possible D match to TRBD1 (6 bases). CDR3 length: 14 residues. Trimming took off 2 bases at V and 4 bases at J, with 11 bases between the two ends. Germline CDR1 and CDR2: GTSNPN and SVGIG (reference sequence). The CDR3 DNA sequence: TGTGCCTGGAGTAAAGGACAGAGTAATGAAAAACTGTTTTTT. It is translated as CAWSKGQSNEKLFF. The full variable domain, with the rest looked up from reference TRBV30 and TRBJ1-4, is SQTIHQWPATLVQPVGSPLSLECTVEGTSNPNLYWYRQAAGRGLQLLFYSVGIGQISSEVPQNLSASRPQDRQFILSSKKLLLSDSGFYLCAWSKGQSNEKLFFGSGTQLSVL.

This clonotype was counted many times. J is TRBJ1-1 and V is TRBV12-3 or TRBV12-4, with TRBD1 matching over 7 bases. Germline trimming cut 5 bases from V and 2 bases from J; bases unmatched to any gene: 8. CDR3 length: 15 residues. The CDR3 reads CASSNQDRKNTEAFF. The CDR3 DNA reads TGTGCCAGCAGTAACCAGGACAGGAAAAACACTGAAGCTTTCTTT.

This clonotype has a handful of counts. CDR3 in amino acids: CASSFPPSNSPLHF. The CDR3 bases are TGTGCCAGCAGCTTCCCCCCCAGTAATTCACCCCTCCACTTT. This sequence joins TRBV5-8 and TRBJ1-6; unclear D gene. Germline values: CDR1 SGHTS, CDR2 YDEGEE. The CDR3 length is 14 residues. The V gene lost 2 bases and the J gene lost 6 bases, with 9 bases spanning the gap.

The table lists this clonotype with many counts. CDR3: CASSLRWRGRWTEAFF. The CDR3 DNA sequence: TGTGCCAGCAGTTTACGGTGGAGGGGGCGATGGACTGAAGCTTTCTTT. The V call is TRBV28, the J call TRBJ1-1; 7 nucleotides agree with TRBD1. From germline, CDR1 is MDHEN and CDR2 SYDVKM. Trimming took 2 bases from V and 5 from J; bases not matched to a gene: 11. The CDR3 spans 16 residues. The full variable domain, rest sourced from reference TRBV28 and TRBJ1-1, is DVKVTQSSRYLVKRTGEKVFLECVQDMDHENMFWYRQDPGLGLRLIYFSYDVKMKEKGDIPEGYSVSREKKERFSLILESASTNQTSMYLCASSLRWRGRWTEAFFGQGTRLTVV.

About this clonotype itself: One end of the junction is discordant with germline, which a read error may explain. The chain uses TRBV20-1 and TRBJ1-6, with TRBD1 identical over 9 bases. Germline assignment: CDR1 DFQATT and CDR2 SNEGSKA (reference sequence). The length of the CDR3 is 15 residues. The CDR3 DNA reads TGCAGTGCAAGAGCCGGGACAGGGTTGAGGGCACCCCTCCACTTT. Residues: CSARAGTGLRAPLHF.

The chain employs TRBV3-1 and TRBJ2-2, with 9 nucleotides matching TRBD1. Trimming cost V 0 bases and J 4 bases; bases outside gene matches: 0. The CDR3 consists of 15 residues. CDR1 LGHDT and CDR2 YNNKEL come from the germline V gene (reference sequence). CDR3 residues: CASSQEGQGTGELFF. In nucleotides, the CDR3 is TGTGCCAGCAGCCAAGAGGGACAGGGCACCGGGGAGCTGTTTTTT.

As regards this clonotype: A read error is possible here, since a much larger clone lies one base away. This sequence joins TRBV12-3 or TRBV12-4 and TRBJ2-1, with 9 bases aligning to TRBD1. This CDR3 comprises 15 residues. CDR3: CACSQQGAGYNEQFF. The CDR3 nucleotides read TGTGCCTGCAGTCAACAGGGGGCAGGGTACAATGAGCAGTTCTTC.

V and J are TRBV14 and TRBJ1-4; no clear D. The CDR3 extends over 13 amino acids. Per the germline V gene, CDR1 is SGHDN and CDR2 is FVKESK. V dropped 4 bases and J dropped 8 bases, with 11 bases sitting between them. The CDR3 spells CASSPSFGEKLFF. The CDR3 DNA reads as TGTGCCAGCAGCCCGAGCTTCGGGGAAAAACTGTTTTTT.

This clonotype was seen a handful of times. The chain uses TRBV9 and TRBJ2-7; perhaps D is TRBD1 or TRBD2 (5 bases each). Between the trimmed V and J ends, which lost 3 bases and 6 bases, there was a span of 22 bases. This CDR3 region has 16 residues. Germline V gene sequence: CDR1 SGDLS, CDR2 YYNGEE. In DNA, the CDR3 is TGTGCCAGCAGCGCCTCAGGGACGAAGATGGGTTTCGAGCAGTACTTC. Its translation is CASSASGTKMGFEQYF.

This clonotype was observed many times. The rearrangement links TRBV29-1 to TRBJ2-3, with D unclear. Trimming shortened V by 0 bases and J by 0 bases, and 4 bases separated the two germline ends. CDR3 length: 13 residues. The germline gives CDR1 SQVTM, CDR2 ANQGSEA. The CDR3 DNA follows: TGCAGCGTTGAAGATCAAAGCACAGATACGCAGTATTTT. Protein sequence: CSVEDQSTDTQYF.

V gene TRBV20-1 combines with J gene TRBJ2-1; D may match TRBD1 or TRBD2 (6 bases each). The CDR3 spans 12 residues. The V end lost 7 bases, the J end lost 9 bases, and 16 bases lay between the germline ends. Germline CDR1 is DFQATT and CDR2 is SNEGSKA (reference sequence). This CDR3 reads CSVNRGAGEQFF. CDR3 bases: TGCAGTGTTAATAGGGGGGCAGGTGAGCAGTTCTTC.

This clonotype was seen a handful of times. The CDR3 is CASRKPQVFVEGDTQYF. DNA of the CDR3: TGTGCCAGCAGAAAACCTCAGGTGTTTGTTGAGGGAGATACGCAGTATTTT. The chain joins TRBV28 to TRBJ2-3; possible D gene TRBD2, 5 bases. The V end was cut by 6 bases, the J end by 5 bases, with 24 bases between. The germline gives CDR1 MDHEN, CDR2 SYDVKM. This CDR3 is built from 17 residues.

This clonotype was detected many times. This rearrangement joins TRBV7-2 to TRBJ2-3; 7 bases map to TRBD1. From germline, CDR1 is SGHTA and CDR2 FQGNSA. V lost 1 base and J lost 11; bases outside the gene matches: 6. CDR3 size: 13 residues. The CDR3 loop reads CASSLERDREQYF. The CDR3 coding sequence is TGTGCCAGCAGCTTAGAAAGAGACAGGGAGCAGTATTTT.